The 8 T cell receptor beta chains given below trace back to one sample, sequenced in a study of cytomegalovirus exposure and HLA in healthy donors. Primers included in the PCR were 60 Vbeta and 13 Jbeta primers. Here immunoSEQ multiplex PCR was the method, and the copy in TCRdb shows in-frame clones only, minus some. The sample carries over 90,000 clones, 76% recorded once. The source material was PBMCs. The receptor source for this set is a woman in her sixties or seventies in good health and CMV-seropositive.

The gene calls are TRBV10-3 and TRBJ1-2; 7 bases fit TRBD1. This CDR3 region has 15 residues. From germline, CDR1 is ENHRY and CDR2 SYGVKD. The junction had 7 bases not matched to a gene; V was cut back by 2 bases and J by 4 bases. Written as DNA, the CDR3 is TGTGCCATCAGTGAGCCGGGACAGAGAAGCTATGGCTACACCTTC. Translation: CAISEPGQRSYGYTF.

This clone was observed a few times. The CDR3 DNA follows: TGTGCCAGCAGCTTGGCCCCAGGGGGGGAAAAACTGTTTTTT. Encoded protein: CASSLAPGGEKLFF. This chain links TRBV5-6 with TRBJ1-4, with 7 bases aligning to TRBD1. Per the germline V gene, CDR1 is SGHDT and CDR2 is YYEEEE. Losses at the gene ends were 0 bases for V and 8 bases for J; bases not matched to a gene: 4. The length of the CDR3 is 14 residues.

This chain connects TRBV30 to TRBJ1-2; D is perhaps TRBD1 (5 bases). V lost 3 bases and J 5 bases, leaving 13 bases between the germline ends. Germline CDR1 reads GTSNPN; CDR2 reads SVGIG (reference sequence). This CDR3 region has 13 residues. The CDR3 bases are TGTGCCTGGAGGCCGGAGGGGTGGTATGGCTACACCTTC. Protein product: CAWRPEGWYGYTF.

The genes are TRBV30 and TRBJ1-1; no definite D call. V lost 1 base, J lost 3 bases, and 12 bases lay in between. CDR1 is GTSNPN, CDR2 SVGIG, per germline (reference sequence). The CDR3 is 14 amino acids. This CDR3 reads CAWSELRRDTEAFF. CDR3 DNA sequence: TGTGCCTGGAGTGAACTTAGGAGGGACACTGAAGCTTTCTTT.

This CDR3 reads CASRRDSREGSSYEQYF. The CDR3 nucleotides are TGTGCCAGTAGAAGGGACTCCAGGGAGGGTAGCTCCTACGAGCAGTACTTC. This chain uses TRBV19 with TRBJ2-7; TRBD2 matches at 7 bases. With V trimmed by 6 bases and J by 0 bases, 14 bases remained unmatched. The CDR3 is 17 residues long. From germline, CDR1 is LNHDA and CDR2 SQIVND (reference sequence).

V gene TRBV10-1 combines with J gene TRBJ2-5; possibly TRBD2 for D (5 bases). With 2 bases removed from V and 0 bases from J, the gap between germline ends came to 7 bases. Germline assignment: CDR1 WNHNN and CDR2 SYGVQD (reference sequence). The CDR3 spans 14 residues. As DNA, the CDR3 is TGCGCCAGCAGTGAGCGGGGTAACCAAGAGACCCAGTACTTC. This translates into CASSERGNQETQYF.

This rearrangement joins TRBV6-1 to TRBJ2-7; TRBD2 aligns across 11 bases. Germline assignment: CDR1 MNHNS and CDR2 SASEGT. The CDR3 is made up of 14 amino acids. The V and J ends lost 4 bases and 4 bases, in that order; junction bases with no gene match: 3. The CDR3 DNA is TGTGCCAGCAGTGGGACTAGCGGGTTATACGAGCAGTACTTC. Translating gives CASSGTSGLYEQYF.

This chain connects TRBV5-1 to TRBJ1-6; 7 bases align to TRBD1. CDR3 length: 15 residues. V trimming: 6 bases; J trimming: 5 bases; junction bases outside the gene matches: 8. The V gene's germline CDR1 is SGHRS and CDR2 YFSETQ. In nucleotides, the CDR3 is TGCGCCAGCACCCTACAGGGGAGAAATAATTCACCCCTCCACTTT. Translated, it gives CASTLQGRNNSPLHF.